This TCR beta chain appears in the sequencing data of a study of OX40 agonist ivuxolimab in advanced cancers. Overall study context: Three individuals attained partial responses, comprising one hepatocellular carcinoma case and two cutaneous melanoma cases.

The study, taken as a whole, reports: Several nonresponders also turned out to have low normalized T-cell clonal expansion. The CD4+ and CD8+ T cells in the blood had expanded clonally by week 6 at 0.1 to 3.0 mg/kg.

Worth noting for this clone: Its antigen is undetermined.

The CDR3 has 14 residues. Germline CDR1 reads MNHNS; CDR2 reads SASEGT. V was pared by 4 bases and J by 4 bases, with 10 bases between. Data came from immunoSEQ multiplex PCR; TCRdb stores just in-frame clones and leaves some out. The table includes 30,000 or so clones, approximately 91% detected once. This specimen was CD4+ or CD8+ T cells sorted from blood, taken in a trial of the OX40 agonist ivuxolimab. The chain has TRBV6-1 and TRBJ2-2, with D perhaps matching TRBD2 (6 bases). This receptor was obtained from an adult with an advanced solid tumor such as melanoma, head and neck, liver or kidney cancer. In DNA, the CDR3 is TGTGCCAGCAGTGTTGTCGGGAGCACCGGGGAGCTGTTTTTT. This sequence encodes CASSVVGSTGELFF.